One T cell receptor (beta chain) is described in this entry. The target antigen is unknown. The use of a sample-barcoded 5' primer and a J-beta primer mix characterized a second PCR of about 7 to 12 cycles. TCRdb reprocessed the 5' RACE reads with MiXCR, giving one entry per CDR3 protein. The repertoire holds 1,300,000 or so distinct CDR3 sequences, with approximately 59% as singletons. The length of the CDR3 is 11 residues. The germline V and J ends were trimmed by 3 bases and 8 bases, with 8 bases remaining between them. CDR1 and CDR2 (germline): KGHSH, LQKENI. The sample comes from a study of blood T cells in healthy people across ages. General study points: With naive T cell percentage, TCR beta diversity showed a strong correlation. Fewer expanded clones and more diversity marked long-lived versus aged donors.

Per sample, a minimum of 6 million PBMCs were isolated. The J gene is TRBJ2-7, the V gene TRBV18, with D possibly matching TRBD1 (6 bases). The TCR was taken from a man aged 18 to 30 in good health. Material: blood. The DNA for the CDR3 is TGTGCCAGCTCACCCGGACAGCAGCAGTACTTC. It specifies CASSPGQQQYF.